The clone carrying this TCR beta chain was seen a handful of times. Here immunoSEQ multiplex PCR was the method, and the copy in TCRdb shows in-frame clones only, minus some. The top ten clones hold approximately 2% of a sample with around 240,000 clones, approximately 85% of them seen once. The data were taken from a study of blood T cell repertoires in COVID-19. Study-wide background: Nucleic acid was either cDNA or gDNA, and it came from T cells, B-cell-depleted T cells, or PBMCs.

This CDR3 spans 13 amino acids. CDR1 SQVTM and CDR2 ANQGSEA come from the germline V gene. V trimming: 6 bases; J trimming: 3 bases; junction bases outside the gene matches: 5. This receptor was obtained from a woman between 45 and 65 years old who had recovered from COVID-19. The rearrangement joins TRBV29-1 to TRBJ1-5; 7 bases are shared with TRBD1. The specimen sequenced was PBMCs or T cells enriched from blood (not recorded which). CDR3 protein: CSVRQGDNQPQHF. Here the CDR3 DNA reads TGCAGCGTAAGACAGGGCGACAATCAGCCCCAGCATTTT.